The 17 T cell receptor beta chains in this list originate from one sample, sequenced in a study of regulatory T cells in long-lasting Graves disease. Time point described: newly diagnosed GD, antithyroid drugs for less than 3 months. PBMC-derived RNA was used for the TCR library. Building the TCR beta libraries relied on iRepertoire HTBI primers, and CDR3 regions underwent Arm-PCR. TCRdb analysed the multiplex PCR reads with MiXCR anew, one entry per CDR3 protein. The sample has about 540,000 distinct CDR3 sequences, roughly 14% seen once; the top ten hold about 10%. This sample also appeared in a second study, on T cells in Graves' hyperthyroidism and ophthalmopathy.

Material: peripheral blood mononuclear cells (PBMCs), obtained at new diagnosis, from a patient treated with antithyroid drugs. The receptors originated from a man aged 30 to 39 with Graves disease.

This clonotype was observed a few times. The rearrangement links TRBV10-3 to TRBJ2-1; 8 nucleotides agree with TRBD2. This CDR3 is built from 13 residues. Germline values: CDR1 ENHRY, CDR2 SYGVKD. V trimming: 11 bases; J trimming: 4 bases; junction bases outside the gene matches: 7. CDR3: CAVGLAVYNEQFF. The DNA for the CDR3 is TGTGCCGTCGGACTAGCAGTTTACAATGAGCAGTTCTTC.

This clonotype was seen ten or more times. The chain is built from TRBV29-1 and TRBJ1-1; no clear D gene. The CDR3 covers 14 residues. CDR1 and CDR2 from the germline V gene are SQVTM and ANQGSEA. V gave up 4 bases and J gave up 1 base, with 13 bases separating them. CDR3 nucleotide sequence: TGCAGCGTTGTAGGCCTCCGGCAGAACACTGAAGCTTTCTTT. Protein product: CSVVGLRQNTEAFF. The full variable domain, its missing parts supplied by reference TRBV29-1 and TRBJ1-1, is SAVISQKPSRDICQRGTSLTIQCQVDSQVTMMFWYRQQPGQSLTLIATANQGSEATYESGFVIDKFPISRPNLTFSTLTVSNMSPEDSSIYLCSVVGLRQNTEAFFGQGTRLTVV.

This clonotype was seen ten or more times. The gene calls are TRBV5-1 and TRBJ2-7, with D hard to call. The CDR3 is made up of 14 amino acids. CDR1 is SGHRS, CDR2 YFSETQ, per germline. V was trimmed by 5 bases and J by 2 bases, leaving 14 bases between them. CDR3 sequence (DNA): TGCGCCAGCAGTCCGGGTTCCCAGGCCTACGAGCAGTACTTC. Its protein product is CASSPGSQAYEQYF.

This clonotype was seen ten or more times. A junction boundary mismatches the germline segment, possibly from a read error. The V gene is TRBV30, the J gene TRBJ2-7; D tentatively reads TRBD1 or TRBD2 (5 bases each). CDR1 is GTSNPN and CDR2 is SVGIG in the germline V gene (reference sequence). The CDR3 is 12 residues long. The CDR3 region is CAWSAIGAARDF. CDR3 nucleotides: TGTGCCTGGAGTGCTATCGGGGCCGCTCGGGACTTC. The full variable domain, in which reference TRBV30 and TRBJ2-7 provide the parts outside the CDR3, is SQTIHQWPATLVQPVGSPLSLECTVEGTSNPNLYWYRQAAGRGLQLLFYSVGIGQISSEVPQNLSASRPQDRQFILSSKKLLLSDSGFYLCAWSAIGAARDFGPGTRLTVT.

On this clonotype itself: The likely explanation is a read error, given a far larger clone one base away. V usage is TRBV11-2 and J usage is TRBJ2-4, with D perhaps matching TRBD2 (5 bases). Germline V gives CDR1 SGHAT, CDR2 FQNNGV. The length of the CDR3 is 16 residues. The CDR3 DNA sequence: TGTGCCAGCAGCTTAATTCCTCCAAGGGAGAACAATGAGCGGTTCTTC. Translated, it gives CASSLIPPRENNERFF.

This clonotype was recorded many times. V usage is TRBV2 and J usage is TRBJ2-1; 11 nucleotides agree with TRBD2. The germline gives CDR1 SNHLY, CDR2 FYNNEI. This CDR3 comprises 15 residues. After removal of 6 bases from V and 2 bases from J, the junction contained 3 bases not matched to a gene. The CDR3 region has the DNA TGTGCCAGCAGACAGACTAGCGGGGCCTACAATGAGCAGTTCTTC. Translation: CASRQTSGAYNEQFF.

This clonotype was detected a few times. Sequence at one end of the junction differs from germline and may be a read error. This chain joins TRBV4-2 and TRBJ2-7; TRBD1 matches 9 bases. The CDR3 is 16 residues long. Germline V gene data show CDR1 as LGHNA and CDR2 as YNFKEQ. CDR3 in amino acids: CASRQAFGTGQYEQYF. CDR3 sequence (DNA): TGTGCCAGCAGGCAAGCCTTCGGGACAGGGCAATACGAGCAGTACTTC.

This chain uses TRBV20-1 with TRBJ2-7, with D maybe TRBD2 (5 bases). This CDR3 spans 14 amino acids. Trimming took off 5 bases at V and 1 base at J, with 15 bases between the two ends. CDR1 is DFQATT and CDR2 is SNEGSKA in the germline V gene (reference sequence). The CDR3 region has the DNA TGCAGTGCTCGTGGGGAGCGGAGTTCCTACGAGCAGTACTTC. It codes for CSARGERSSYEQYF.

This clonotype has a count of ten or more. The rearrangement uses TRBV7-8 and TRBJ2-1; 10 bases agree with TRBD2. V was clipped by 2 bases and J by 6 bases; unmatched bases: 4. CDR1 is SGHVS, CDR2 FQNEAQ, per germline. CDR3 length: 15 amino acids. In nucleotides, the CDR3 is TGTGCCAGCAGCTTAACCGGGACTAGCGTCAATGAGCAGTTCTTC. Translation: CASSLTGTSVNEQFF.

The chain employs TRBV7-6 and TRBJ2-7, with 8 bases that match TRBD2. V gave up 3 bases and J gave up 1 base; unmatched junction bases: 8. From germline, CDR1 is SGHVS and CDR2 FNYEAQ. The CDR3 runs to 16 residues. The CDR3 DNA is TGTGCCAGCAGCTTGTCCCTGGCGGGAGGTTCCTACGAGCAGTACTTC. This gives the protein CASSLSLAGGSYEQYF.

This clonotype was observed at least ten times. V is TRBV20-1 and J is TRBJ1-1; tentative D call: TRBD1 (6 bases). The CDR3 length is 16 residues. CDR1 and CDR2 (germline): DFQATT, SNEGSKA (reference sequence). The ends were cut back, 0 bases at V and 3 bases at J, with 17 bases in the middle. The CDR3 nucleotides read TGCAGTGCTAGAGATCACAGGGCGGGTATCGACACTGAAGCTTTCTTT. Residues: CSARDHRAGIDTEAFF.

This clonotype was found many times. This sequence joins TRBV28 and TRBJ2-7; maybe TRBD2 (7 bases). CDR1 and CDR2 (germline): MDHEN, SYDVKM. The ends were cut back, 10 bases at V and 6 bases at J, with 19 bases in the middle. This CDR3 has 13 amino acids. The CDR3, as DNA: TGTGCCACCTCACGGCAGGGAGGGGGCGAGCAGTACTTC. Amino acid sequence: CATSRQGGGEQYF.

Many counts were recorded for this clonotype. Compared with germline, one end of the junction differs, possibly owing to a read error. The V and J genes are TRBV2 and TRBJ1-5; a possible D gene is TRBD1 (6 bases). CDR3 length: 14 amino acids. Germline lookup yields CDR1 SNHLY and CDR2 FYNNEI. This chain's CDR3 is CACRGERSNQPQHF. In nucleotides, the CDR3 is TGTGCCTGCAGGGGAGAAAGGAGCAATCAGCCCCAGCATTTT. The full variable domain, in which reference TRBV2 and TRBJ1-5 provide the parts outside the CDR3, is EPEVTQTPSHQVTQMGQEVILRCVPISNHLYFYWYRQILGQKVEFLVSFYNNEISEKSEIFDDQFSVERPDGSNFTLKIRSTKLEDSAMYFCACRGERSNQPQHFGDGTRLSIL.

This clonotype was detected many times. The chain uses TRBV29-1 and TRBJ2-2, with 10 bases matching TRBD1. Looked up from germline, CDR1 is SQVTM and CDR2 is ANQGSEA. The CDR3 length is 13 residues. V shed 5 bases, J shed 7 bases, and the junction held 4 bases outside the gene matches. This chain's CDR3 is CSVRQGASGELFF. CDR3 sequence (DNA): TGCAGCGTTCGACAGGGGGCGAGCGGGGAGCTGTTTTTT.

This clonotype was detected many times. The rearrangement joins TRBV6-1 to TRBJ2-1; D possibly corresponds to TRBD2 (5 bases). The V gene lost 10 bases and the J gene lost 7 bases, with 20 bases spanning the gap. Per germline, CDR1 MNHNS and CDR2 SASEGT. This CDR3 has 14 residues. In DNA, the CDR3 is TGTGCCACCGCTAAGGACTCTACCGTAAATGAGCAGTTCTTC. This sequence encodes CATAKDSTVNEQFF.

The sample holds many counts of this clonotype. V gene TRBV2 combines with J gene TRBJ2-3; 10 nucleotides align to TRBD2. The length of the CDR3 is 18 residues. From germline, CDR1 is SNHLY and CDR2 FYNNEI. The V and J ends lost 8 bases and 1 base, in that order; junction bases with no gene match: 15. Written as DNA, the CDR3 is TGTGCCAGCCCTGTAGCCGCTAGCGGGAGAGTGGGCACAGATACGCAGTATTTT. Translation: CASPVAASGRVGTDTQYF.

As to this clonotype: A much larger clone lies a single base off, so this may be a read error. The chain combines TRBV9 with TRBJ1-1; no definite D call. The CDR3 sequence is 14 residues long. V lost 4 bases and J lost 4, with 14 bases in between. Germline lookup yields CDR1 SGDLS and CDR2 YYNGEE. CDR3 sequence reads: CASSPLRAGTEAFF. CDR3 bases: TGTGCCAGCAGCCCGTTAAGGGCGGGCACTGAAGCTTTCTTT.